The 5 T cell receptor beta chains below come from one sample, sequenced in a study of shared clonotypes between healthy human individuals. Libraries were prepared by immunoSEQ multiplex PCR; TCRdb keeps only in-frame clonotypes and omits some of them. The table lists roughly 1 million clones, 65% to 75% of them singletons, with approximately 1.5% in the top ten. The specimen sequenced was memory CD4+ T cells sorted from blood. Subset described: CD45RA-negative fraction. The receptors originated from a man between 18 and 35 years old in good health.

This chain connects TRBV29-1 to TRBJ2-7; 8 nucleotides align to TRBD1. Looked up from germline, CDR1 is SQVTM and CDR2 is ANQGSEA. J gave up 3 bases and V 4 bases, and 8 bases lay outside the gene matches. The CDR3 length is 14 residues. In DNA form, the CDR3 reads TGCAGCGTTGGGGGTACAGGGGGAGGCTACGAGCAGTACTTC. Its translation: CSVGGTGGGYEQYF.

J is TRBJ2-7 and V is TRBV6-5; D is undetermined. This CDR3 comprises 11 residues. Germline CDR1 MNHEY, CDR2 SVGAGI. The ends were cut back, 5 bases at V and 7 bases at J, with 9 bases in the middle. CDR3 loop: CASSDPREQYF. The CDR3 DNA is TGTGCCAGCAGTGATCCGAGGGAGCAGTACTTC.

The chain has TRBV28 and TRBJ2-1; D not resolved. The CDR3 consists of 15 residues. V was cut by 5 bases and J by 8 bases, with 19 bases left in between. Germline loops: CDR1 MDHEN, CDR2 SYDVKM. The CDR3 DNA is TGTGCCAGCAGTCTCGCGGCGGTCGGACGATATGAGCAGTTCTTC. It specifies CASSLAAVGRYEQFF.

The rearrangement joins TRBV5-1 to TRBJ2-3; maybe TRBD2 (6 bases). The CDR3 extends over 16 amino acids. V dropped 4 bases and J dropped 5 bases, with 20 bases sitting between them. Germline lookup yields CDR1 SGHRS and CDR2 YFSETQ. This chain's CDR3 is CASSPRSSGVGDTQYF. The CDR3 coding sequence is TGCGCCAGCAGCCCCCGGTCATCGGGGGTGGGAGATACGCAGTATTTT.

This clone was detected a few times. CDR3: CASSLIGDKYGYTF. The CDR3 DNA follows: TGTGCCAGCAGCTTGATAGGGGATAAATATGGCTACACCTTC. This sequence joins TRBV5-6 and TRBJ1-2; TRBD1 is a possible D gene (5 bases). The ends were cut back, 1 base at V and 5 bases at J, with 12 bases in the middle. The CDR3 runs to 14 residues. The V gene's germline CDR1 is SGHDT and CDR2 YYEEEE.